This T cell receptor beta chain was identified during a study of glioma-infiltrating T cells. Using RNA template, CDR3s of TCR alpha and beta were amplified with iRepertoire arm-PCR. TCRdb redid the calling of the multiplex PCR reads with MiXCR, one entry per CDR3 protein. The sample lists approximately 3,100 distinct CDR3 sequences; around 85% were seen once. Germline V gene data show CDR1 as SGHRS and CDR2 as YFSETQ. V shed 7 bases and J shed 3 bases, with 11 bases lying between them. The CDR3 length is 13 residues. On this clonotype: This beta chain lies outside the target of a library built for alpha chains; its clone size means little.

This TCR was recovered from a human donor with low-grade glioma or glioblastoma, undergoing nonglioma brain surgery, or in good health (not recorded which). This sequence joins TRBV5-1 and TRBJ1-5, with unresolved D. Sequenced material: glioma tissue, nonneoplastic brain tissue, or PBMCs (not recorded which). The DNA of the CDR3 is TGCGCCAGCTCGGAAGGGTTCAATCAGCCCCAGCATTTT. This translates into CASSEGFNQPQHF.